The 28 T cell receptor beta chains presented below share a single source sample, sequenced in a study of cytomegalovirus exposure and HLA in healthy donors. PCR was performed using 60 Vbeta and 13 Jbeta primers. Here immunoSEQ multiplex PCR was the method, and the copy in TCRdb shows in-frame clones only, minus some. In the table there are over 80,000 clones, about 67% of which are singletons. Sequencing was done on a sample of PBMCs. Receptor source: a woman aged 18-29 years in good health and CMV-seropositive.

The chain uses TRBV11-2 and TRBJ1-3; 7 nucleotides agree with TRBD1. CDR1 is SGHAT and CDR2 is FQNNGV in the germline V gene. Trimming took 6 bases from V and 2 from J; bases not matched to a gene: 10. The CDR3 consists of 16 residues. The CDR3 here is CASSSLRRGPGNTIYF. The CDR3 DNA reads TGTGCCAGCAGTTCTTTACGGAGGGGGCCTGGAAACACCATATATTTT.

The chain joins TRBV10-3 to TRBJ2-7; the match to TRBD2 covers 11 bases. The CDR3 covers 11 residues. The germline gives CDR1 ENHRY, CDR2 SYGVKD. The ends lost 11 bases at V and 6 bases at J; junction bases unmatched: 3. The CDR3, as DNA: TGTGCCCACGGGACTAGCGGCGAGCAGTACTTC. Translation gives CAHGTSGEQYF.

The table lists this clone with a few counts. The V gene is TRBV6-6, the J gene TRBJ2-7, with 10 bases fitting TRBD1. Germline CDR1 and CDR2: MNHNY and SVGAGI (reference sequence). Germline trimming cut 0 bases from V and 3 bases from J; bases unmatched to any gene: 2. The CDR3 runs to 15 residues. CDR3 residues: CASSYSGTGVYEQYF. The CDR3 coding sequence is TGTGCCAGCAGTTACTCCGGGACAGGGGTCTACGAGCAGTACTTC.

The chain uses TRBV7-2 and TRBJ1-2; 7 bases agree with TRBD1. Per the germline V gene, CDR1 is SGHTA and CDR2 is FQGNSA. The CDR3 is made up of 16 amino acids. Trimming removed 5 bases from V and 2 bases from J; junction bases left unmatched: 11. CDR3 nucleotide sequence: TGTGCCAGCAGCCCGCCGGGGGGGACAGCCAACTATGGCTACACCTTC. This translates into CASSPPGGTANYGYTF.

This clone showed up just once. The rearrangement uses TRBV5-1 and TRBJ2-1, with 8 bases identical to TRBD2. CDR1 and CDR2 from the germline V gene are SGHRS and YFSETQ. The CDR3 has 15 residues. V gave up 2 bases and J gave up 5 bases; unmatched junction bases: 6. The DNA for the CDR3 is TGCGCCAGCAGCTTAACTAGCGGACTAAACAATGAGCAGTTCTTC. It encodes CASSLTSGLNNEQFF.

The chain links TRBV7-3 to TRBJ2-5; D may be TRBD2 (7 bases). The CDR3 is 15 residues long. CDR1 is SGHTA and CDR2 is FQGTGA in the germline V gene. Trimming stripped 5 bases from V and 1 base from J, with 14 bases between. The DNA for the CDR3 is TGTGCCAGCAGCCAAGCGGCGGGGGCCCAAGAGACCCAGTACTTC. It specifies CASSQAAGAQETQYF.

V usage is TRBV18 and J usage is TRBJ1-2; TRBD1 matches 7 bases. The V gene's germline CDR1 is KGHSH and CDR2 LQKENI. The junction had 1 base not matched to a gene; V was cut back by 4 bases and J by 2 bases. The CDR3 length is 13 residues. The CDR3 is CASSQGQNYGYTF. The DNA of the CDR3 is TGTGCCAGCTCACAGGGACAGAACTATGGCTACACCTTC. The full variable domain, in which reference TRBV18 and TRBJ1-2 provide the parts outside the CDR3, is NAGVMQNPRHLVRRRGQEARLRCSPMKGHSHVYWYRQLPEEGLKFMVYLQKENIIDESGMPKERFSAEFPKEGPSILRIQQVVRGDSAAYFCASSQGQNYGYTFGSGTRLTVV.

The V and J genes are TRBV28 and TRBJ2-4; 9 bases map to TRBD1. CDR3 length: 16 residues. CDR1 and CDR2 from the germline V gene are MDHEN and SYDVKM. V trimming: 3 bases; J trimming: 8 bases; junction bases outside the gene matches: 11. CDR3 sequence reads: CASSLSGTGIKDIQYF. The CDR3 DNA reads TGTGCCAGCAGTTTGTCCGGGACAGGGATAAAGGACATTCAGTACTTC. Based on the CDR3 plus reference TRBV28 and TRBJ2-4, the full variable domain is DVKVTQSSRYLVKRTGEKVFLECVQDMDHENMFWYRQDPGLGLRLIYFSYDVKMKEKGDIPEGYSVSREKKERFSLILESASTNQTSMYLCASSLSGTGIKDIQYFGAGTRLSVL.

The V gene is TRBV9, the J gene TRBJ2-5, with a weak D call TRBD2 (6 bases). CDR3 size: 17 residues. Germline lookup yields CDR1 SGDLS and CDR2 YYNGEE. Trimming cost V 0 bases and J 4 bases, with 19 bases left between them. CDR3 coding DNA: TGTGCCAGCAGCGTAGCCGCGGGGAGATTCTTAGGAGAGACCCAGTACTTC. Its protein product is CASSVAAGRFLGETQYF.

The chain couples TRBV5-5 to TRBJ1-5; D might be TRBD1 (5 bases). V shed 2 bases and J shed 3 bases, with 12 bases lying between them. Germline values: CDR1 SGHKS, CDR2 YYEKEE (reference sequence). This CDR3 is built from 15 residues. The CDR3 spells CASSFWQGLNQPQHF. The CDR3, as DNA: TGTGCCAGCAGCTTTTGGCAGGGCCTCAATCAGCCCCAGCATTTT.

This rearrangement joins TRBV9 to TRBJ2-1, with D possibly being TRBD1 (6 bases). Germline-derived CDR1 and CDR2 are SGDLS and YYNGEE. The germline V and J ends were trimmed by 0 bases and 5 bases, with 12 bases remaining between them. The CDR3 contains 15 residues. CDR3 sequence (DNA): TGTGCCAGCAGCGTAGAGGGGGTTCTAAACAATGAGCAGTTCTTC. It encodes CASSVEGVLNNEQFF.

V usage is TRBV27 and J usage is TRBJ2-7; D is ambiguous. Trimming cost V 6 bases and J 4 bases, with 13 bases left between them. The CDR3 consists of 13 residues. Germline CDR1 and CDR2: MNHEY and SMNVEV (reference sequence). CDR3 protein: CASRNVLEYEQYF. Here the CDR3 DNA reads TGTGCCAGCAGAAATGTACTTGAATACGAGCAGTACTTC.

This clone was seen only a few times. V is TRBV4-3 and J is TRBJ2-1; perhaps TRBD1 as D (6 bases). The V end was cut by 0 bases, the J end by 4 bases, with 16 bases between. Germline CDR1 LGHNA, CDR2 YSLEER. The CDR3 length is 17 residues. The CDR3 DNA is TGCGCCAGCAGCCAAGATTACAGGGTGATTGGGTACAATGAGCAGTTCTTC. It yields the protein CASSQDYRVIGYNEQFF.

The genes are TRBV5-1 and TRBJ1-3; tentatively, D is TRBD1 (6 bases). The CDR3 runs 16 residues. Trimming stripped 4 bases from V and 3 bases from J, with 17 bases between. The germline V gene encodes CDR1 SGHRS and CDR2 YFSETQ. The CDR3 sequence is CASSPDSRLNGNTIYF. CDR3 in DNA: TGCGCCAGCAGCCCGGACAGTCGATTGAATGGAAACACCATATATTTT.

This clone appeared a single time. The genes are TRBV30 and TRBJ2-7; D not certain. This CDR3 spans 14 amino acids. V lost 2 bases, J lost 2 bases, and 13 bases lay in between. CDR1 is GTSNPN, CDR2 SVGIG, per germline (reference sequence). The CDR3, as DNA: TGTGCCTGGAGTCCCGGGTCGCCCACCTACGAGCAGTACTTC. Protein product: CAWSPGSPTYEQYF.

The CDR3 nucleotides are TGTGCCAGCAGGTCCCCGACAGTTAACTATGGCTACACCTTC. This translates into CASRSPTVNYGYTF. The chain employs TRBV6-5 and TRBJ1-2; D might be TRBD1 (5 bases). Germline V gene sequence: CDR1 MNHEY, CDR2 SVGAGI. The CDR3 extends over 14 amino acids. Trimming took 6 bases from V and 1 from J, leaving 12 bases between them.

The gene calls are TRBV7-6 and TRBJ1-6, with D hard to call. V was clipped by 0 bases and J by 0 bases, with 6 bases between them. The CDR3 runs to 16 residues. The germline V gene has CDR1 SGHVS and CDR2 FNYEAQ. CDR3: CASSLATSSYNSPLHF. CDR3 sequence (DNA): TGTGCCAGCAGCTTAGCCACGAGCTCCTATAATTCACCCCTCCACTTT.

The chain couples TRBV5-1 to TRBJ2-7, with D perhaps TRBD1 (5 bases). Germline V gives CDR1 SGHRS, CDR2 YFSETQ. This CDR3 spans 14 amino acids. Trimming took 0 bases from V and 9 from J, leaving 16 bases between them. DNA of the CDR3: TGCGCCAGCAGCTTGGCCCCAGGGTACCACGGGCAGTACTTC. It specifies CASSLAPGYHGQYF.

V and J are TRBV7-3 and TRBJ2-1, with a weak D call TRBD2 (6 bases). This CDR3 comprises 13 residues. Germline-derived CDR1 and CDR2 are SGHTA and FQGTGA. Trimming removed 0 bases at V and 7 bases at J, with 7 bases between. In DNA, the CDR3 is TGTGCCAGCAGCTTAACCCGGGGGAATGAGCAGTTCTTC. Its translation is CASSLTRGNEQFF.

This clone was counted between two and nine times. This rearrangement joins TRBV5-6 to TRBJ1-2; D is unresolved. V was shortened by 6 bases and J by 3 bases, with 15 bases between the two germline ends. CDR3 length: 14 residues. The germline gives CDR1 SGHDT, CDR2 YYEEEE. This CDR3 is CASIGGFGDYGYTF. CDR3 nucleotides: TGTGCCAGCATCGGCGGGTTTGGGGACTATGGCTACACCTTC.

CDR3 sequence: CASSSGTSVRVNEQFF. The CDR3 region has the DNA TGTGCCAGCAGTTCTGGGACTAGCGTCCGGGTCAATGAGCAGTTCTTC. The chain couples TRBV27 to TRBJ2-1; 10 bases line up with TRBD2. Germline trimming cut 4 bases from V and 6 bases from J; bases unmatched to any gene: 9. The CDR3 contains 16 residues. In germline, CDR1 is MNHEY, CDR2 SMNVEV (reference sequence).

The J gene is TRBJ2-2, the V gene TRBV6-1; 9 bases are a match to TRBD1. The CDR3 is 17 residues long. The germline gives CDR1 MNHNS, CDR2 SASEGT. Trimming at V came to 1 base and at J to 2 bases, leaving 5 bases not matched to a gene. CDR3 DNA sequence: TGTGCCAGCAGTGAAGGGACAGGGGCGACTAACACCGGGGAGCTGTTTTTT. Translating gives CASSEGTGATNTGELFF.

The table lists this clone with a count of one. The V and J genes are TRBV5-4 and TRBJ1-1; 8 bases agree with TRBD1. Germline CDR1 is SGHNT and CDR2 is YYREEE (reference sequence). The J segment lost 8 bases and the V segment lost 4 bases, leaving 10 bases of the junction unmatched. The CDR3 is 14 amino acids. The CDR3 coding sequence is TGTGCCAGCAGCCCCGGTCCCAGGGGGCGGGAAGCTTTCTTT. This codes for CASSPGPRGREAFF.

This clone came up a few times. V and J are TRBV6-1 and TRBJ2-1; D remains unclear. V was cut by 6 bases and J by 9 bases, with 18 bases left in between. Germline V gives CDR1 MNHNS, CDR2 SASEGT. There are 14 residues in the CDR3. The CDR3 DNA sequence: TGTGCCAGCAGGTTTCTCAACCCTATCGGTGAGCAGTTCTTC. Translating gives CASRFLNPIGEQFF.

Only a few counts were recorded for this clone. Written as DNA, the CDR3 is TGTGCCAGCAATCTTGGCTCTCCGTCCTACGAGCAGTACTTC. It translates to CASNLGSPSYEQYF. The rearrangement joins TRBV25-1 to TRBJ2-7, with D unclear. This CDR3 comprises 14 residues. Germline CDR1 MGHDK, CDR2 SYGVNS. Trimming cost V 7 bases and J 1 base, with 14 bases left between them.

The genes are TRBV7-9 and TRBJ1-2; D remains ambiguous. This CDR3 is built from 14 residues. V gave up 4 bases and J gave up 6 bases, with 15 bases separating them. Germline V CDR1 and CDR2: SEHNR, FQNEAQ (reference sequence). As DNA, the CDR3 is TGTGCCAGCAGCTCAGGCACAATGGCTGATGGCTACACCTTC. It translates to CASSSGTMADGYTF.

V and J are TRBV9 and TRBJ2-5; TRBD1 aligns across 7 bases. The CDR3 runs 14 residues. J was trimmed by 2 bases and V by 4 bases; bases with no gene match: 5. The germline V gene has CDR1 SGDLS and CDR2 YYNGEE. The CDR3 coding sequence is TGTGCCAGCAGCCGTGAGGGGGCGCAAGAGACCCAGTACTTC. It yields the protein CASSREGAQETQYF.

The chain recombines TRBV4-3 with TRBJ2-1, with 9 bases lining up with TRBD2. Germline V gene lookup returns CDR1 LGHNA and CDR2 YSLEER. Trimming cost V 0 bases and J 6 bases; bases outside gene matches: 6. The CDR3 runs to 16 residues. CDR3 region: CASSQDGPAGGNEQFF. The DNA for the CDR3 is TGCGCCAGCAGCCAAGATGGGCCAGCGGGGGGCAATGAGCAGTTCTTC.